This TCR beta chain stems from a study of shared clonotypes between healthy human individuals. Study background: Every donor yielded three CD4 naive, three CD4 memory, two CD8 naive and one CD8 memory plate.

General study points: Clonotype sharing across several donors was observed for about 5.2% of naive CD4 clonotypes. Unshared clonotypes carried lower generation probabilities than those common to all four donors.

Notes on this clone: Its specificity is unknown.

Germline CDR1 is SGHTA and CDR2 is FQGTGA. Trimming pared 1 base from V and 2 bases from J, leaving 6 bases between. The CDR3 consists of 15 residues. Libraries were prepared by immunoSEQ multiplex PCR; TCRdb keeps only in-frame clonotypes and omits some of them. The profile shows just over 2,000,000 clones, approximately 94% of them singletons. In the naive CD8 group, cells lacked CD45RO and were positively selected for CCR7, so terminally differentiated effector memory CD45RA+ cells were left out. This receptor was obtained from a man aged 18 to 29 in good health. Sequencing was carried out using naive CD8+ T cells sorted from blood. The chain carries TRBV7-3 and TRBJ2-6, with D uncertain. The CDR3 region is CASSLMGTGANVLTF. CDR3 bases: TGTGCCAGCAGCTTAATGGGTACTGGGGCCAACGTCCTGACTTTC.